The rows below give T cell receptor beta chains drawn from one sample of a study of siplizumab effects on memory and regulatory T cells. TCRdb's copy holds only in-frame clones and misses some; the assay was immunoSEQ multiplex PCR. The repertoire has under 150,000 clones, roughly 94% of them found once; the top ten carry under 2%. The sample consisted of non-Treg CD4+ T cells sorted from blood. The receptors here all came from a human donor in good health. Each CDR3 is given with its conserved first and last residue. A D gene is named only where the DNA matches it firmly. The size entry is marked missing in some rows and otherwise reads once, few, many or a size class.

clone size: -
V gene: TRBV6-1
D gene: -
J gene: TRBJ1-1
CDR3 DNA: TGTGCCAGCAGTGCGGACAGGAACACTGAAGCTTTCTTT
CDR3 protein: CASSADRNTEAFF

clone size: -
V gene: TRBV9
D gene: TRBD2
J gene: TRBJ2-3
CDR3 DNA: TGTGCCAGCAGCGTAGAGATAGCGGGGGACCGCACAGATACGCAGTATTTT
CDR3 protein: CASSVEIAGDRTDTQYF

clone size: -
V gene: TRBV30
D gene: TRBD2
J gene: TRBJ2-1
CDR3 DNA: TGTGCCTGGAGTGTCGACGGGAGGTCCTACAATGAGCAGTTCTTC
CDR3 protein: CAWSVDGRSYNEQFF

clone size: -
V gene: TRBV7-7
D gene: TRBD1
J gene: TRBJ2-7
CDR3 DNA: TGTGCCAGCAGCTTGGACAGGGGAAATTACGAGCAGTACTTC
CDR3 protein: CASSLDRGNYEQYF

clone size: few
V gene: TRBV18
D gene: -
J gene: TRBJ2-7
CDR3 DNA: TGTGCCAGCTCACCACGGTCCCGTGAGTCCTACGAGCAGTACTTC
CDR3 protein: CASSPRSRESYEQYF

clone size: -
V gene: TRBV19
D gene: TRBD1
J gene: TRBJ2-1
CDR3 DNA: TGTGCCAGTAGAAGGACACAGGGGAATGAGCAGTTCTTC
CDR3 protein: CASRRTQGNEQFF

clone size: -
V gene: TRBV7-9
D gene: -
J gene: TRBJ1-5
CDR3 DNA: TGTGCCAGCAGCCCAGACAAGAGCAATCAGCCCCAGCATTTT
CDR3 protein: CASSPDKSNQPQHF

clone size: -
V gene: TRBV2
D gene: -
J gene: TRBJ2-1
CDR3 DNA: TGTGCCAGCAGTGGGGTCTCCTACAATGAGCAGTTCTTC
CDR3 protein: CASSGVSYNEQFF

clone size: once
V gene: TRBV11-3
D gene: TRBD2
J gene: TRBJ2-1
CDR3 DNA: TGTGCCAGCAGCTACCTTGCGGGAGGGCCTTATGAGCAGTTCTTC
CDR3 protein: CASSYLAGGPYEQFF

clone size: -
V gene: TRBV2
D gene: TRBD2
J gene: TRBJ2-1
CDR3 DNA: TGTGCCAGCAGGGATAGCGGGAGGGCAATGTTCTTC
CDR3 protein: CASRDSGRAMFF

clone size: -
V gene: TRBV11-2
D gene: -
J gene: TRBJ1-2
CDR3 DNA: TGTGCCAGCAGAAAACTAACGCTCAACTATGGCTACACCTTC
CDR3 protein: CASRKLTLNYGYTF

clone size: -
V gene: TRBV7-9
D gene: TRBD1
J gene: TRBJ2-7
CDR3 DNA: TGTGCCAGCAGCTTAGTGACAGGGGGCTCCTACGAGCAGTACTTC
CDR3 protein: CASSLVTGGSYEQYF

clone size: -
V gene: TRBV2
D gene: -
J gene: TRBJ2-5
CDR3 DNA: TGTGCCAGCAGCCCGTCGAGGGTTGGACAAGAGACCCAGTACTTC
CDR3 protein: CASSPSRVGQETQYF

clone size: -
V gene: TRBV5-5
D gene: -
J gene: TRBJ2-3
CDR3 DNA: TGTGCCAGCAGCTCGGGACACGGCTACGCAGATACGCAGTATTTT
CDR3 protein: CASSSGHGYADTQYF

clone size: -
V gene: TRBV2
D gene: TRBD1
J gene: TRBJ1-1
CDR3 DNA: TGTGCCAGCAGACGCCTGACAGGGGGTGGAGAAGCTTTCTTT
CDR3 protein: CASRRLTGGGEAFF

clone size: few
V gene: TRBV30
D gene: TRBD1
J gene: TRBJ1-1
CDR3 DNA: TGTGCCTGGAGTTCGGACAGGGGAAACACTGAAGCTTTCTTT
CDR3 protein: CAWSSDRGNTEAFF

clone size: -
V gene: TRBV9
D gene: TRBD2
J gene: TRBJ2-3
CDR3 DNA: TGTGCCAGCAGCGAACGGGAGGGCGGTACAGATACGCAGTATTTT
CDR3 protein: CASSEREGGTDTQYF

clone size: -
V gene: TRBV5-5
D gene: -
J gene: TRBJ2-6
CDR3 DNA: TGTGCCAGCAGCTTGGCCCCGGGGAACGGGGCCAACGTCCTGACTTTC
CDR3 protein: CASSLAPGNGANVLTF

clone size: -
V gene: TRBV2
D gene: TRBD2
J gene: TRBJ2-3
CDR3 DNA: TGTGCCAGCAGACAAACAGGGCGGGGGGCGCTCACAGATACGCAGTATTTT
CDR3 protein: CASRQTGRGALTDTQYF

clone size: -
V gene: TRBV6-1
D gene: TRBD1
J gene: TRBJ2-3
CDR3 DNA: TGTGCCAGCAGTCAACGGGACAGAAGCACAGATACGCAGTATTTT
CDR3 protein: CASSQRDRSTDTQYF

clone size: -
V gene: TRBV7-9
D gene: -
J gene: TRBJ1-1
CDR3 DNA: TGTGCCAGCAGCTTCGAGACTGGTAACACTGAAGCTTTCTTT
CDR3 protein: CASSFETGNTEAFF